This entry is about one T cell receptor (beta chain). No cognate antigen has been identified for it. Base qualities were left out, and no much larger clone turns up one base away. The cysteine opens and the phenylalanine closes a CDR3 of 15 amino acids. Just CDR3 DNA is preserved here, 45 bases in frame from base 1. For CDR1 and CDR2, the germline V gene (reference sequence) lists GTSNPN and SVGIG. V loses 1 base at its end and J loses 7 bases; junction bases beyond the gene matches: 5. The sample is drawn from a study of beta chain features in type 1 diabetes (dated by TCRdb to 2017 to 2018). As for the study more broadly: No differences in mean age, gender distribution, total cell number or subset yield were found between patients and healthy donors. In the study, recently diagnosed type 1 diabetes patients and matched healthy donors were compared on the TCRB repertoires of their sorted circulating CD4+ T cell subsets. Regulatory and stem cell-like memory subsets were obtained from only 8 patients and about 8 healthy donors, while naive and central memory subsets were obtained from all 30 or so donors. Across all samples, fewer than 110,000,000 sorted cells were examined, and cell number per subset correlated strongly with RNA yield. The investigation overall reported the following: Patients with type 1 diabetes made fewer insertions and deleted more nucleotides at VDJ recombination sites, implying thymic rearrangement abnormalities. Because small numbers of individuals were included in the HLA sub-analyses, any influence of HLA type on TCRB rearrangement was left unresolved. Shorter templates might be favored by PCR, yet because patient and control samples were amplified and corrected together, any such skew would affect both groups equally. Type 1 diabetes patients showed a moderate but significant shortening of TCRB CDR3 length in all four CD4+ subsets. Naive, central memory and regulatory TCRB repertoires appeared to be more similar among patients than among healthy donors. Because cDNA was sequenced instead of genomic DNA, highly expressing activated cells could be over-represented, though the groups showed no difference in activation or CD3 levels.

The High Capacity cDNA Reverse Transcription Kit was used to reverse transcribe all of the isolated RNA, meaning that expressed TCRB transcripts were what got sequenced. Deep immunoSEQ sequencing was performed on naive, central memory and regulatory T cell samples, with an average of roughly 3.5 million total reads per sample. Sorted cells were lysed in RLT buffer, and RNA was extracted using DNase-treated RNeasy Micro or Mini kits according to cell number. To prevent cross-contamination, each cell subset was processed individually, whereas patient and healthy donor samples were processed jointly. TCRB sequences were amplified from cDNA with the immunoSEQ multiplex PCR, producing 87-bp fragments spanning the CDR3 region. Sequencing of the amplicons was performed on the Illumina HiSeq platform. The source study handled its data this way. PCR bias was computationally corrected using synthetic template baselines, reads within Hamming distance 2 were collapsed, and singletons that could not be merged were discarded. Reads were aligned against IMGT so that V, D and J genes, CDR3 length and insertions or deletions at six rearrangement sites could be assigned. Within each subset, clonotype counts were normalized to sorted cell number, after which true diversity and Gini coefficients were computed with the tcR R package. The overlap coefficient, calculated on TCRB nucleotide sequences, was used to measure repertoire sharing. TCRdb's version of the immuneACCESS table is confined to in-frame rearrangements and falls short of the full clone set. An unresolved V gene accounts for under half of the shortfall where checked; the remainder is of unknown origin. V and J calls and clone size follow that table, whereas D and trimming were derived from the DNA. The sample has 150,000 to 200,000 clones on record, just over 9% of them singletons. Together, the top ten hold about 2.1% of the sample.

Each donor gave one peripheral blood draw, approximately 110 mL on average, collected into heparinised tubes. Naive, central memory, regulatory and stem cell-like memory CD4+ T cells were sorted on a BD FACSAria II using a panel including CD45RO, CCR7, CD25, CD127, CD95 and CD27. Every sorted population had a purity above 95%. PBMCs were isolated immediately by Lymphoprep density gradient centrifugation and stained directly without culture. To minimize batch effects, samples were stained and sorted in pairs, one healthy donor with one patient per experiment. The clonotype originates from a woman between 18 and 29 years old in good health. The chain couples TRBV30 to TRBJ1-6; 9 bases in the junction line up with TRBD1. Specimen: central memory CD4+ T cells from blood. The DNA sequence follows: TGTGCCTGGAGTGAAATACAGGGGGCAAATTCACCCCTCCACTTT. This gives the protein CAWSEIQGANSPLHF.